Shown below are 19 T cell receptor beta chains from a single sample sequenced in a study of T cell responses to AZD1222 COVID-19 vaccine. The repertoire was sequenced with immunoSEQ multiplex PCR; TCRdb's copy has only in-frame clones and lacks some. In the table there are 75,000 to 95,000 clones, about 92% of which are singletons. Sequences were derived from peripheral blood, sampled on day 0 of MenACWY control vaccination. The receptors come from an adult in good health.

The chain joins TRBV30 to TRBJ1-4, with 9 bases identical to TRBD1. Trimming cost V 5 bases and J 4 bases; bases outside gene matches: 2. The CDR3 is 13 amino acids. Germline CDR1 reads GTSNPN; CDR2 reads SVGIG (reference sequence). Here the CDR3 DNA reads TGTGCCTGGGGACAGGGGATTAATGAAAAACTGTTTTTT. Its protein product is CAWGQGINEKLFF. The full variable domain, its missing parts supplied by reference TRBV30 and TRBJ1-4, is SQTIHQWPATLVQPVGSPLSLECTVEGTSNPNLYWYRQAAGRGLQLLFYSVGIGQISSEVPQNLSASRPQDRQFILSSKKLLLSDSGFYLCAWGQGINEKLFFGSGTQLSVL.

Concerning this clone itself: One junction end disagrees with the germline gene, perhaps due to a read error. The chain recombines TRBV11-2 with TRBJ2-5, with 10 bases lining up with TRBD2. The length of the CDR3 is 19 residues. In germline, CDR1 is SGHAT, CDR2 FQNNGV. Here the CDR3 reads CASSLIRGSGRSYQETQYF. CDR3 DNA sequence: TGTGCCAGCAGCTTAATTCGCGGTAGCGGGAGGTCCTACCAGGAGACCCAGTACTTC.

The chain employs TRBV19 and TRBJ1-4, with D uncertain. There are 12 residues in the CDR3. Trimming removed 8 bases from V and 5 bases from J, with 9 bases in between. CDR1 and CDR2 (germline): LNHDA, SQIVND (reference sequence). CDR3 in amino acids: CASARTNEKLFF. The CDR3 DNA is TGTGCCAGTGCCAGGACGAATGAAAAACTGTTTTTT.

The V gene is TRBV3-1 (or the pseudogene TRBV3-2), the J gene TRBJ2-1; 10 bases align to TRBD2. V dropped 4 bases and J dropped 6; count of bases not matched to a gene: 6. This CDR3 region has 15 residues. Germline lookup yields CDR1 LGHDT and CDR2 YNNKEL (reference sequence). CDR3 loop: CASSPKRGGLNEQFF. As DNA, the CDR3 is TGTGCCAGCAGCCCTAAGCGGGGGGGCCTCAATGAGCAGTTCTTC.

The chain joins TRBV7-3 to TRBJ2-5, with 7 bases fitting TRBD2. V was clipped by 3 bases and J by 2 bases; unmatched bases: 12. Germline CDR1 is SGHTA and CDR2 is FQGTGA. The CDR3 totals 17 residues. CDR3 bases: TGTGCCAGCAGCTTGCAGGGCCGCGGGAGTGGGCAAGAGACCCAGTACTTC. This sequence encodes CASSLQGRGSGQETQYF.

The chain links TRBV7-2 to TRBJ2-3; a weak D match, TRBD1 (6 bases). Trimming removed 1 base from V and 1 base from J, with 9 bases in between. The length of the CDR3 is 15 residues. CDR1 is SGHTA, CDR2 FQGNSA, per germline. DNA of the CDR3: TGTGCCAGCAGCTTAGGTCCAGGGGGCACAGATACGCAGTATTTT. It yields the protein CASSLGPGGTDTQYF.

This rearrangement joins TRBV19 to TRBJ2-1; 8 bases line up with TRBD1. CDR3 size: 12 residues. J was trimmed by 7 bases and V by 5 bases; bases with no gene match: 1. CDR1 and CDR2 from the germline V gene are LNHDA and SQIVND (reference sequence). CDR3 protein: CASSWTGNEQFF. The CDR3 DNA reads as TGTGCCAGTAGTTGGACAGGGAATGAGCAGTTCTTC.

This chain links TRBV7-8 with TRBJ2-7; no clear D. The germline V gene encodes CDR1 SGHVS and CDR2 FQNEAQ. Between the trimmed V and J ends, which lost 3 bases and 2 bases, there was a span of 11 bases. The CDR3 is 14 amino acids. In DNA form, the CDR3 reads TGTGCCAGCAGCTTTCGGAGATTTACCTACGAGCAGTACTTC. Its protein product is CASSFRRFTYEQYF.

The CDR3 sequence is CAISDSPGQGIYNEQFF. For the CDR3, the DNA is TGTGCCATCAGTGACTCCCCGGGACAGGGCATCTACAATGAGCAGTTCTTC. The rearrangement links TRBV10-3 to TRBJ2-1; 9 bases fit TRBD1. CDR3 length equals 17 residues. Germline assignment: CDR1 ENHRY and CDR2 SYGVKD. Losses at the gene ends were 3 bases for V and 3 bases for J; bases not matched to a gene: 9.

The gene calls are TRBV5-1 and TRBJ1-5; unclear D gene. CDR1 SGHRS and CDR2 YFSETQ come from the germline V gene. Trimming removed 2 bases from V and 1 base from J, with 10 bases in between. This CDR3 has 15 amino acids. The CDR3 region has the DNA TGCGCCAGCAGCTTAAGTGGAGGAAGCAATCAGCCCCAGCATTTT. Translation gives CASSLSGGSNQPQHF.

This clone has more than one count but fewer than ten. J is TRBJ2-3 and V is TRBV4-3; D call uncertain. This CDR3 has 14 residues. The ends were cut back, 2 bases at V and 4 bases at J, with 10 bases in the middle. The germline gives CDR1 LGHNA, CDR2 YSLEER. The CDR3, as DNA: TGCGCCAGCAGCCAAAGACTGAGCGCAGATACGCAGTATTTT. Amino acid sequence: CASSQRLSADTQYF.

The chain is built from TRBV7-9 and TRBJ2-6, with 10 bases lining up with TRBD1. Trimming removed 5 bases from V and 1 base from J; junction bases left unmatched: 8. Germline V CDR1 and CDR2: SEHNR, FQNEAQ (reference sequence). There are 18 residues in the CDR3. In nucleotides, the CDR3 is TGTGCCAGCAGCCGTAGGGACAGGGGCTCTTCTGGGGCCAACGTCCTGACTTTC. Encoded protein: CASSRRDRGSSGANVLTF. Together with reference TRBV7-9 and TRBJ2-6, the CDR3 gives the full variable domain: DTGVSQNPRHKITKRGQNVTFRCDPISEHNRLYWYRQTLGQGPEFLTYFQNEAQLEKSRLLSDRFSAERPKGSFSTLEIQRTEQGDSAMYLCASSRRDRGSSGANVLTFGAGSRLTVL.

The genes are TRBV30 and TRBJ1-6, with D unresolved. With 3 bases removed from V and 7 bases from J, the gap between germline ends came to 13 bases. The V gene's germline CDR1 is GTSNPN and CDR2 SVGIG (reference sequence). The CDR3 loop spans 14 amino acids. CDR3 in amino acids: CAWRGEGRNSPLHF. The CDR3 bases are TGTGCCTGGAGGGGAGAAGGACGGAATTCACCCCTCCACTTT. Together with reference TRBV30 and TRBJ1-6, the CDR3 gives the full variable domain: SQTIHQWPATLVQPVGSPLSLECTVEGTSNPNLYWYRQAAGRGLQLLFYSVGIGQISSEVPQNLSASRPQDRQFILSSKKLLLSDSGFYLCAWRGEGRNSPLHFGNGTRLTVT.

The chain uses TRBV9 and TRBJ1-3; D gene ambiguous. The CDR3 covers 16 residues. Trimming took 0 bases from V and 0 from J, leaving 10 bases between them. CDR1 SGDLS and CDR2 YYNGEE come from the germline V gene. CDR3 bases: TGTGCCAGCAGCGTAGGGCAGAGTTTCTCTGGAAACACCATATATTTT. Protein product: CASSVGQSFSGNTIYF. Based on the CDR3 plus reference TRBV9 and TRBJ1-3, the full variable domain is DSGVTQTPKHLITATGQRVTLRCSPRSGDLSVYWYQQSLDQGLQFLIQYYNGEERAKGNILERFSAQQFPDLHSELNLSSLELGDSALYFCASSVGQSFSGNTIYFGEGSWLTVV.

The rearrangement links TRBV9 to TRBJ2-7; a weak D match, TRBD2 (6 bases). Looked up from germline, CDR1 is SGDLS and CDR2 is YYNGEE. The CDR3 length is 16 residues. With 4 bases removed from V and 3 bases from J, the gap between germline ends came to 20 bases. The CDR3 DNA sequence: TGTGCCAGCAGCCTCAATAAGGAGGGTGAGGTCTACGAGCAGTACTTC. Amino acids: CASSLNKEGEVYEQYF.

This clone was counted a single time. J is TRBJ2-5 and V is TRBV18, with D uncertain. Germline lookup yields CDR1 KGHSH and CDR2 LQKENI. This CDR3 spans 15 amino acids. Trimming removed 1 base at V and 0 bases at J, with 9 bases between. CDR3 nucleotides: TGTGCCAGCTCACCACGATACCAGGACCAAGAGACCCAGTACTTC. Protein sequence: CASSPRYQDQETQYF.

The V gene is TRBV19, the J gene TRBJ1-5; D not certain. This CDR3 is 13 amino acids long. Germline V gene data show CDR1 as LNHDA and CDR2 as SQIVND (reference sequence). V was pared by 6 bases and J by 5 bases, with 11 bases between. CDR3 region: CASSPSIDQPQHF. The CDR3 DNA is TGTGCCAGTAGCCCGTCGATAGATCAGCCCCAGCATTTT.

The chain employs TRBV25-1 and TRBJ2-3; D uncertain. This CDR3 spans 17 amino acids. The germline V and J ends were trimmed by 4 bases and 1 base, with 18 bases remaining between them. Germline V gene data show CDR1 as MGHDK and CDR2 as SYGVNS. The CDR3 spells CASSVKEPLTGTDTQYF. The CDR3, as DNA: TGTGCCAGCAGTGTTAAGGAGCCTCTTACCGGCACAGATACGCAGTATTTT.

The gene calls are TRBV28 and TRBJ2-2; D perhaps matches TRBD1 (5 bases). Germline CDR1 and CDR2: MDHEN and SYDVKM. V lost 3 bases to trimming and J lost 2 bases, with 13 bases between them. This CDR3 region has 16 residues. DNA for the CDR3: TGTGCCAGCAGTTTGTATCCAGGGTCTAACACCGGGGAGCTGTTTTTT. It translates to CASSLYPGSNTGELFF.